Sequencing of this T cell receptor (beta chain) was carried out in a study of blood T cell repertoires in COVID-19 (dated by TCRdb to 2019 to 2021). With respect to the entire study: Samples from collaborators originated in the United States, Italy and Spain and spanned both the acute and convalescent phases of COVID-19. Samples came from the ongoing ImmuneRACE study (first 160 participants) plus 1,254 subjects from 6 global collaborators. Deeply sampled blood TCRbeta repertoires from subjects exposed to, actively infected with, or recovered from COVID-19 were included in the dataset. The repertoires were released in a freely available public database intended as a resource for research on the immune response to SARS-CoV-2. The prospective study material was composed of cDNA or gDNA derived from T cells, B-cell-depleted T cells, or PBMCs. Where available, HLA class I and class II types were taken from metadata supplied by the sample provider and were not determined by assay-based typing. Sample metadata almost always included a de-identified subject ID, COVID-19 status, age in years and sex.

TCRbeta CDR3 regions were amplified from genomic DNA by means of the immunoSEQ Assay, a bias-controlled multiplex PCR. The published analysis was carried out like this. Nucleated cell counts per sample were estimated from amplification of reference gene primers within the assay. To quantify the absolute abundance of each unique TCRbeta CDR3 rearrangement, sequence reads were collapsed and filtered. For each sample, productive Simpson clonality was calculated as the square root of Simpson's diversity index across productive rearrangements. The clones in this table, taken by TCRdb from immuneACCESS, are in-frame only. Not every clone is retained; where verified, under half of the shortfall comes from an unresolved V gene, and the cause of the rest is unknown. V and J calls and clone size follow that table, whereas D and trimming were derived from the DNA. Counted in this sample were approximately 190,000 clones; 70% to 90% of them appeared once. Of the sample, 5.5% to 7% falls within the top ten clones.

Collaborating institutions collected whole blood in K2EDTA tubes following their own protocols. For TCRbeta analysis, collaborators shipped samples in one of three forms: frozen whole blood, isolated PBMCs, or DNA extracted from either of those sample types. General findings and caveats noted by the study authors: Clinical and demographic metadata were provided uncurated, with the amount varying by source and participant.

According to the germline V gene (reference sequence), CDR1 reads SEHNR and CDR2 reads FQNEAQ. V trim: 3 bases; J trim: 7 bases; unmatched bases: 12. The CDR3 has 15 amino acids, counting the end cysteine and phenylalanine. The retained sequence is limited to the CDR3, 45 bases, with the frame set at the first base. As concerns this clone: This receptor's antigen is unknown. It has no much larger one-base neighbor in the sample; base qualities were not kept.

The sequenced sample consisted of peripheral blood. This chain joins TRBV7-9 to TRBJ2-7, and TRBD2 matches 7 of the central bases. The receptor was derived from a middle-aged man with active or convalescent COVID-19. The CDR3 here reads CASSLGGSHVLEQYF. The base sequence is TGTGCCAGCAGCTTGGGGGGGAGTCACGTTTTGGAGCAGTACTTC.